This T cell receptor beta chain appears in the sequencing data of a study of early T cells in non-severe SARS-CoV-2 infection. From germline, CDR1 is SSHAT and CDR2 FNYEAQ (reference sequence). This CDR3 has 13 amino acids. TCRdb re-derived calls from the 5' RACE reads in MiXCR, one entry per CDR3 protein. In the table there are over 30,000 distinct CDR3 sequences, 4.5% to 6% of which are singletons. This clonotype was counted a few times. An end of the junction differs from the germline gene, which may be a read error. The chain uses TRBV7-7 and TRBJ2-1; D unresolved. The sequence derives from an adult who was a healthcare worker with PCR-confirmed SARS-CoV-2 infection or an uninfected control (not recorded which). Sequenced: whole blood. CDR3 region: CASSFGPNNEQFF. The CDR3 nucleotides read TGTGCTAGCAGCTTCGGGCCAAACAATGAGCAGTTCTTC.